The entry below describes one T cell receptor (beta chain). Its matching antigen is unknown. The data belong to a study of CD8 T cells in ankylosing spondylitis. Each TCR beta library was made by quantitative 5'-RACE that incorporated molecular barcodes. Using its own MiXCR run on the 5' RACE reads, TCRdb lists one record per CDR3 protein. This table holds about 240,000 distinct CDR3 sequences, about 10% found once. Findings of the study overall: Peripheral blood samples showed relatively rare disease-linked clones, and these clones were CD8+. Enrichment of disease-linked clones was reportedly significant in matched ankylosing spondylitis synovial fluid. It appeared that ankylosing spondylitis blood was characterized by a TCR beta motif of roughly 8 highly homologous variants.

Sequencing used blood, either unsorted or a sorted T cell fraction (not recorded which). The source of this sequence is a male donor with ankylosing spondylitis or in good health (not recorded which).

The CDR3 loop reads CSVRSGSYNEQFF. CDR3 nucleotide sequence: TGCAGCGTTCGTAGTGGCTCCTACAATGAGCAGTTCTTC. This sequence joins TRBV29-1 and TRBJ2-1; no definite D call. Germline lookup yields CDR1 SQVTM and CDR2 ANQGSEA. Trimming shortened V by 5 bases and J by 0 bases, and 8 bases separated the two germline ends. This CDR3 region has 13 residues.